The present T cell receptor (beta chain) was sequenced within a study of neurological immune-mediated disorders. Study observations and caveats: The absence of shared CDR3 amino acid sequences among expanded clones across subjects suggests private repertoires in all groups. Patients with HTLV-1-associated myelopathy had the highest level of TCR clonal expansion, whereas patients with multiple sclerosis had the lowest level, falling beneath the level found in healthy controls.

The CDR3 extends over 16 amino acids. V lost 0 bases and J 8 bases, leaving 18 bases between the germline ends. Germline values: CDR1 SGHRS, CDR2 YFSETQ. This clonotype occurred many times. As yet, its antigen is unknown. TCRdb independently ran MiXCR on the 5' RACE reads; one entry per CDR3 protein. The sample includes 30,000 to 45,000 distinct CDR3 sequences, 9.5% to 13% of them seen just once. Sequencing used CD4+ T cells from blood. The source is a woman in her thirties with HTLV-1-associated myelopathy (HAM/TSP). The rearrangement joins TRBV5-1 to TRBJ2-1; D is ambiguous. The CDR3: CASSLGNTIRADEQFF. The CDR3 nucleotides are TGCGCCAGCAGCTTGGGAAACACAATTAGGGCCGATGAGCAGTTCTTC.